The T cell receptor beta chain under discussion was sequenced for a study of T cells after posttransplantation cyclophosphamide listed by TCRdb under 2016. In the study overall: Using TRB sequencing, the study followed how the T cell repertoire reconstituted after myeloablative bone marrow transplantation in which posttransplantation cyclophosphamide served as GVHD prophylaxis. Samples from roughly 32 PTCy-treated patients, along with samples from around 16 of their related bone marrow donors, underwent antigen receptor sequencing. TRB sequencing was performed on blood from all 34 PTCy patients with 1-year posttransplant specimens. In 3 patients, up to about 3 additional blood samples taken between 2 and 5.2 years after transplant also underwent TRB sequencing, as did pretransplant blood from 4 patients. TRA and TRB clonality were tightly correlated in roughly ten samples, so subsequent TCR analyses focused on TRB only. Public TRB sequences were searched against a database of over 3,600 sequences associated with responses to pathogens, tumor antigens, self-antigens and alloantigens. Here is what the overall study found, with its caveats: Across about 49 patients, TRB clonality was highly associated with recipient CMV seropositivity and CMV reactivation, and PTCy diversity was similar to diversity in CNI/methotrexate controls. Donor-recipient similarity was low at 1-2 months but increased during the first year, and donor CD8+ memory clones often dominated later blood repertoires. The TRB repertoires of T cells infiltrating skin or the GI tract showed only limited overlap with the TRB repertoires found in blood.

CDR1 and CDR2 are read off the germline V gene as SNHLY and FYNNEI. V was cut back by 2 bases and J by 7 bases, leaving a gap of 8 bases between them. There are 12 amino acids in the CDR3, from cysteine to phenylalanine inclusive. Of all the DNA, just the CDR3 is kept, 36 bases in frame from base 1. As for this clone: Its antigen is currently not known. Nothing much larger sits one base from this clone, and base qualities are not available.

On the day of marrow donation, related bone marrow donors gave peripheral blood samples. Peripheral blood and bone marrow mononuclear cells were isolated by Ficoll-Hypaque density centrifugation and cryopreserved. Genomic DNA was the input for TRB sequencing, which was run either with the immunoSEQ assay at survey resolution or with the hsTCRB kit. The paper's processing steps were these. The immunoSEQ software handled the initial read processing, while the LymphoSeq R package was used for the repertoire analyses. Clonality was computed as 1 minus normalized Shannon entropy, and a Gini coefficient was also calculated for each TRB dataset. Phenotypes of unsorted samples were inferred by mapping TRB sequences from sorted subsets of the recipient or donor onto the same recipient's unsorted samples. This is the immuneACCESS table as TCRdb keeps it, with only in-frame sequences that have V and J called. A part of the clones is gone; compared with another copy, unresolved V genes explain less than half, and the rest is unexplained. D and trimming were read from the DNA, whereas the V and J calls and clone size are those reported in that table. The sample table lists tens of thousands of clones, 93% of them with a count of one. The ten largest account for roughly 2.9% of the sample.

Sequencing was performed on PBMCs. The chain joins TRBV2 to TRBJ1-2; no D gene call is confident. The clonotype was recovered from a woman younger than 45 in good health and a related stem cell transplant donor. The sequence in DNA is TGTGCCAGCAGTGAATGGCGGGTTGGCTACACCTTC. The translation is CASSEWRVGYTF.